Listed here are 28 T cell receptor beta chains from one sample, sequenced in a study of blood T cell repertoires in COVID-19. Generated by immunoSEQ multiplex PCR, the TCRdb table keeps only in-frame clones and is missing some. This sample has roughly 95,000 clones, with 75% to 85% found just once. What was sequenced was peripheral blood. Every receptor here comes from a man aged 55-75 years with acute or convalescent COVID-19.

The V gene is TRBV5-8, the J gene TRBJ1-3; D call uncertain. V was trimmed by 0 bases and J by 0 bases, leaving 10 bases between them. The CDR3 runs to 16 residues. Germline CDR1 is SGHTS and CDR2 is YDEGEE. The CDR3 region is CASSLGHLFSGNTIYF. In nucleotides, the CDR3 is TGTGCCAGCAGCTTGGGACACCTCTTCTCTGGAAACACCATATATTTT.

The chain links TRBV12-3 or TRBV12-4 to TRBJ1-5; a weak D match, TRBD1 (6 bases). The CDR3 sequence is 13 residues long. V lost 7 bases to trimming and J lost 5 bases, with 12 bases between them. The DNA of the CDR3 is TGTGCCAGCACCGCTGGGGGCCATCAGCCCCAGCATTTT. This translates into CASTAGGHQPQHF.

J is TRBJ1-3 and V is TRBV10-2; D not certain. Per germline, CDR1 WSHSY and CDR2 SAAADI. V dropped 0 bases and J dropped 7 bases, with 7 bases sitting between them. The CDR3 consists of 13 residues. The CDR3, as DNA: TGCGCCAGCAGTGAGTCTAACAGCAACACCATATATTTT. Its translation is CASSESNSNTIYF.

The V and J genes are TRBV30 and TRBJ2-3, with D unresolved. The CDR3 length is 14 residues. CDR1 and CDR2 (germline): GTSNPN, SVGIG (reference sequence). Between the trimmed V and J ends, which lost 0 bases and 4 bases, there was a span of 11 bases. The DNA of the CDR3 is TGTGCCTGGAGTGTACAGAACCATGCAGATACGCAGTATTTT. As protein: CAWSVQNHADTQYF.

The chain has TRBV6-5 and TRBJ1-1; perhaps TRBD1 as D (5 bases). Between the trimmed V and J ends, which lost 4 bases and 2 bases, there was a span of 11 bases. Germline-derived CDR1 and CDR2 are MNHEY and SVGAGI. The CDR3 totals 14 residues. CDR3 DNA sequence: TGTGCCAGCAGTTTCAGGGTATCAAACACTGAAGCTTTCTTT. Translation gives CASSFRVSNTEAFF.

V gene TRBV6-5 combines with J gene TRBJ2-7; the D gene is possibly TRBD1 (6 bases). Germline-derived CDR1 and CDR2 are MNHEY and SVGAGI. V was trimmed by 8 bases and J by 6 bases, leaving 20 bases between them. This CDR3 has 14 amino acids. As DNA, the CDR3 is TGTGCCAGCTTCACCGGGACAACACGGGGCGAGCAGTACGTC. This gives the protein CASFTGTTRGEQYV.

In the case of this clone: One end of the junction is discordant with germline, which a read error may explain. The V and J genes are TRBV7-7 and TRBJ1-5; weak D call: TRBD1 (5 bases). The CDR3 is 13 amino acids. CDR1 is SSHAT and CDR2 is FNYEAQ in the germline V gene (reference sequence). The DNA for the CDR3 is TGTGCTAGCAGCTTAACCCAGGGTCAGCCCCAGCATTTT. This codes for CASSLTQGQPQHF. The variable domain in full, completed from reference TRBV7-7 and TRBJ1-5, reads GAGVSQSPRYKVTKRGQDVTLRCDPISSHATLYWYQQALGQGPEFLTYFNYEAQPDKSGLPSDRFSAERPEGSISTLTIQRTEQRDSAMYRCASSLTQGQPQHFGDGTRLSIL.

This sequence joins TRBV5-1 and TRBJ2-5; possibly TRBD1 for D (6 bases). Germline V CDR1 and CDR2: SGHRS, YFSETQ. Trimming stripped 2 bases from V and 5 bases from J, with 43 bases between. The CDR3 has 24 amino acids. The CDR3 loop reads CASSFFDLEVGMYGKQGQGETQYF. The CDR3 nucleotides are TGCGCCAGCAGCTTTTTTGACCTCGAGGTGGGAATGTACGGGAAACAGGGTCAAGGGGAGACCCAGTACTTC.

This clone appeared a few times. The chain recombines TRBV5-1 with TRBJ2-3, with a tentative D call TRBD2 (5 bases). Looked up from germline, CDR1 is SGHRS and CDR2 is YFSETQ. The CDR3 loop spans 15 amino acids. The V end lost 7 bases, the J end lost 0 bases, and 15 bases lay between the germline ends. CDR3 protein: CASARGLASTDTQYF. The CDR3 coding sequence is TGCGCCAGCGCCCGAGGGCTAGCTAGCACAGATACGCAGTATTTT.

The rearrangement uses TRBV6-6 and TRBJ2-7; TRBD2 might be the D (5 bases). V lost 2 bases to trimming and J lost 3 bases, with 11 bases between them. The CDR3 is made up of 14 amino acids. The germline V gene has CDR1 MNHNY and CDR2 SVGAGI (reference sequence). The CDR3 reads CASSYLARNYEQYV. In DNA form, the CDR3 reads TGTGCCAGCAGTTACCTAGCCAGAAACTACGAGCAGTACGTC.

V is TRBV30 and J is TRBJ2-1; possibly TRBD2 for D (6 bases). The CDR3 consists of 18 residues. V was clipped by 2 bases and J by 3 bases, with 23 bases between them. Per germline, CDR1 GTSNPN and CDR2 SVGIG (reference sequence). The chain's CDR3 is CAWSWGQSLAVGYNEQFF. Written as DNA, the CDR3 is TGTGCCTGGAGTTGGGGTCAGTCACTAGCAGTAGGCTACAATGAGCAGTTCTTC.

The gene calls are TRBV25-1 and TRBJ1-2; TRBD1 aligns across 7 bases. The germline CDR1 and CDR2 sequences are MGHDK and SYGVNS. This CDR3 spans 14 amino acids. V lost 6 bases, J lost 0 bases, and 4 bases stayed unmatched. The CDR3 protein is CASRGTATNYGYTF. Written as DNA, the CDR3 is TGTGCCAGCAGGGGGACAGCGACTAACTATGGCTACACCTTC.

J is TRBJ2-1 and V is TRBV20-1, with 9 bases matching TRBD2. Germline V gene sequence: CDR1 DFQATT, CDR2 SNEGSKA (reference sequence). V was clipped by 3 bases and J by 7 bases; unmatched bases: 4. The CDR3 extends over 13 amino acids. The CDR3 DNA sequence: TGCAGTGCTAGTTGGACTAGCGTGAATGAGCAGTTCTTC. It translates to CSASWTSVNEQFF.

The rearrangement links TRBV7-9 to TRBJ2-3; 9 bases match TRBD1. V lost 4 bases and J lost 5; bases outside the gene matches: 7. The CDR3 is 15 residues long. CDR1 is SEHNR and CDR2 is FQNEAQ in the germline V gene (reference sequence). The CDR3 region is CASSSTQGAGDTQYF. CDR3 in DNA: TGTGCCAGCAGCTCAACACAGGGGGCGGGAGATACGCAGTATTTT.

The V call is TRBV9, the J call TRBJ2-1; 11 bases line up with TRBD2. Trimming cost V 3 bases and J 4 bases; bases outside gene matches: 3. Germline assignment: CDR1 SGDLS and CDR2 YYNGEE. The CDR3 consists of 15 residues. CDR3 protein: CASSAGLAEYNEQFF. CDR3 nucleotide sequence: TGTGCCAGCAGCGCGGGACTAGCGGAGTACAATGAGCAGTTCTTC.

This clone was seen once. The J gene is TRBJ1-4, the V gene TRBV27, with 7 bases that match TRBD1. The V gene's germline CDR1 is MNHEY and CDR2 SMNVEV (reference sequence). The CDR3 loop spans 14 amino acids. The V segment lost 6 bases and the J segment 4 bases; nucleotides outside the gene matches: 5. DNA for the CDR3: TGTGCCAGCAGCCCTGGGACAGTTAATGAAAAACTGTTTTTT. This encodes CASSPGTVNEKLFF.

The CDR3 loop is CASRRDRANTEAFF. The CDR3 DNA follows: TGTGCCAGTAGAAGGGACAGGGCGAACACTGAAGCTTTCTTT. This sequence joins TRBV19 and TRBJ1-1, with 9 nucleotides matching TRBD1. The V gene's germline CDR1 is LNHDA and CDR2 SQIVND (reference sequence). The V segment lost 6 bases and the J segment 1 base; nucleotides outside the gene matches: 3. This CDR3 region has 14 residues.

CDR3 amino acids: CASSQDWDRGNTEAFF. The CDR3 DNA reads as TGTGCCAGCAGCCAGGACTGGGACAGGGGGAACACTGAAGCTTTCTTT. The chain has TRBV4-2 and TRBJ1-1; 10 nucleotides match TRBD1. Germline V CDR1 and CDR2: LGHNA, YNFKEQ. The junction had 5 bases not matched to a gene; V was cut back by 3 bases and J by 1 base. CDR3 length: 16 amino acids.

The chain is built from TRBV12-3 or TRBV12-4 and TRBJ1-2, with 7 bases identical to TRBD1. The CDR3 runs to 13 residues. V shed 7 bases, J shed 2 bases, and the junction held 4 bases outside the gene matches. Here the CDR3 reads CASNPGQNYGYTF. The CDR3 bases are TGTGCCAGCAACCCGGGACAGAACTATGGCTACACCTTC.

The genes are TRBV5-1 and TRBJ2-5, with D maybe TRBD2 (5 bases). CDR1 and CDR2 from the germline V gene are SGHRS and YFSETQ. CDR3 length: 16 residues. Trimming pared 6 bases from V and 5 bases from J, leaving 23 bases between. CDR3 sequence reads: CASTPSAAPWEETQYF. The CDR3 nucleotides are TGCGCCAGCACCCCGTCCGCGGCCCCCTGGGAGGAGACCCAGTACTTC.

The CDR3 region has the DNA TGTGCCAGCAGCTTAACAGGGGATAGTGAAAAACTGTTTTTT. Translation: CASSLTGDSEKLFF. The genes are TRBV7-2 and TRBJ1-4, with 7 bases that match TRBD1. J lost 7 bases, V lost 2 bases, and 4 bases had no gene match. The germline V gene has CDR1 SGHTA and CDR2 FQGNSA. The CDR3 is made up of 14 amino acids.

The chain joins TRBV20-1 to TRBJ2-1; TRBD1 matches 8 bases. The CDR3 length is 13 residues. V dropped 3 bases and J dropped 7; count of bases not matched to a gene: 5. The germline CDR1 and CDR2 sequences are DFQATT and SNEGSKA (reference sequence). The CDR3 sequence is CSASVTGVNEQFF. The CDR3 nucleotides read TGCAGTGCTAGTGTGACAGGGGTGAATGAGCAGTTCTTC.

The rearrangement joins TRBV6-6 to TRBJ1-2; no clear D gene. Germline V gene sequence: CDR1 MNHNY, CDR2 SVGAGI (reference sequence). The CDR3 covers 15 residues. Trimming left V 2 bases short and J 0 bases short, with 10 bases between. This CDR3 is CASSYNTETNYGYTF. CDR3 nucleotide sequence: TGTGCCAGCAGTTACAATACAGAAACTAACTATGGCTACACCTTC.

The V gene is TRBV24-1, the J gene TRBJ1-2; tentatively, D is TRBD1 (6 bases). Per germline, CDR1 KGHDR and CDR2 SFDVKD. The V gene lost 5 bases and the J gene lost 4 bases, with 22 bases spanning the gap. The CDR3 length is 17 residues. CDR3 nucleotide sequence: TGTGCCACCAGTGCCGGGACAAGACGCTTCGAGAGCTATGGCTACACCTTC. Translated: CATSAGTRRFESYGYTF.

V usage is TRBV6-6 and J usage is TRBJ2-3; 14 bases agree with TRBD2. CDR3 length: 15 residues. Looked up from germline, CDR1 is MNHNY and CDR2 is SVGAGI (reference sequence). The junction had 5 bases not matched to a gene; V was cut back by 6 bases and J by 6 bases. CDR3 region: CASRQTSGRADTQYF. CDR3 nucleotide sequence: TGTGCCAGCAGGCAGACTAGCGGGAGGGCCGATACGCAGTATTTT.

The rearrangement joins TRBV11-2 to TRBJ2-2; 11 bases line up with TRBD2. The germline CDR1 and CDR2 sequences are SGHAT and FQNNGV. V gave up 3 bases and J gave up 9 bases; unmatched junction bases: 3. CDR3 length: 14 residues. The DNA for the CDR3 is TGTGCCAGCAGCTTTACTAGCGGGAGTCGGGAGCTGTTTTTT. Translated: CASSFTSGSRELFF. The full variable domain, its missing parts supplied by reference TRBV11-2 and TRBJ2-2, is EAGVAQSPRYKIIEKRQSVAFWCNPISGHATLYWYQQILGQGPKLLIQFQNNGVVDDSQLPKDRFSAERLKGVDSTLKIQPAKLEDSAVYLCASSFTSGSRELFFGEGSRLTVL.

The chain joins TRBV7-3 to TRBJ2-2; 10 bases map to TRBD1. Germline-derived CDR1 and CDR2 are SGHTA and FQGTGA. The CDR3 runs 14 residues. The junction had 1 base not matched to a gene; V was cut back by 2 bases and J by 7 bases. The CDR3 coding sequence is TGTGCCAGCAGCTTAGGGACAGGGGTCGGGGAGCTGTTTTTT. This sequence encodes CASSLGTGVGELFF.

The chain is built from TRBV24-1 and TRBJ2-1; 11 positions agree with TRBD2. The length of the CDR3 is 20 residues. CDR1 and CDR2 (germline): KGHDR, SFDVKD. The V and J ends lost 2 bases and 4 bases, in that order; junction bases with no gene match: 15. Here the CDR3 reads CATSDSPGLAASQPYNEQFF. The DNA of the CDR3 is TGTGCCACCAGTGATTCTCCGGGACTAGCGGCATCTCAACCTTACAATGAGCAGTTCTTC.